This is a list of T cell receptor beta chains from one sample in a study of T cell repertoires in cytomegalovirus infection. TCRdb reanalysed the reads using MiXCR and keeps one entry per CDR3 protein. Counted here are about 360,000 distinct CDR3 sequences, over 15% occurring once; the ten biggest clones make up 7.5% to 9%. The material sequenced was PBMCs. These receptors originate from a human donor in good health (CMV status not recorded). Some clones in this sample may be carry-over from other donors' samples. The CDR3 runs from the conserved cysteine through the conserved F or W. A D gene is named only where the DNA matches it firmly. The size of a clone is reported for some rows only, either as once, few or many, or as a class for expanded clones.

clone size	V gene	J gene	D gene	CDR3 DNA	CDR3 protein
-	TRBV29-1	TRBJ1-2	TRBD1	TGCAGCGTGTACCGGGACAGGGATGGCTACACCTTC	CSVYRDRDGYTF
-	TRBV7-4	TRBJ2-1	-	TGTGCCAGCAGCCTGCAAGGAGGGCCTCTGTTCTTC	CASSLQGGPLFF
-	TRBV29-1	TRBJ2-3	-	TGCAGCGTTGTGGGGTGGGAAGATACGCAGTATTTT	CSVVGWEDTQYF
-	TRBV2	TRBJ2-7	-	TGTGCCAGCGTCTACGGGGCGAAGGAATACGAGCAGTACTTC	CASVYGAKEYEQYF
many	TRBV7-9	TRBJ1-2	TRBD1	TGTGCCAGCAGCCCACAGGGGCGCTTTAACTATGGCTACACCTTC	CASSPQGRFNYGYTF
-	TRBV7-9	TRBJ1-4	-	TGTGCCAGCAGCCCCCCAGGGACTCCTGACTTACTGTTTTTT	CASSPPGTPDLLFF
-	TRBV15	TRBJ2-1	TRBD2	TGTGCCACCAAGGGCGGGGGGGCATACAATGAGCAGTTCTTC	CATKGGGAYNEQFF
few	TRBV6-1	TRBJ2-1	TRBD1	TGTGCCAGCAGAACTCCTTACCTCCGGGACAGGGAAGTAAATGAGCAGTTCTTC	CASRTPYLRDREVNEQFF
few	TRBV6-6	TRBJ2-7	-	TGTGCCAGCAGTTCCATTTTAGACCCTTCCCCGGGATACTTC	CASSSILDPSPGYF
-	TRBV2	TRBJ2-7	TRBD2	TGTGCCAGCAAGGCTAGCGGTTCCTACGAGCAGTACTTC	CASKASGSYEQYF
-	TRBV28	TRBJ2-7	-	TGTGCCAGCACAGGCAATATTCCCTACGAGCAGTACTTC	CASTGNIPYEQYF
-	TRBV27	TRBJ1-2	TRBD1	TGTGCCAGCAGTTTATCGTTTTTGGGGAGGGACAGCCCCTATGGCTACACCTTC	CASSLSFLGRDSPYGYTF
-	TRBV25-1	TRBJ1-1	TRBD1	TGTGCCAGCGCCGACAGGGCACTCGAAGCTTTCTTT	CASADRALEAFF